These 6 T cell receptor beta chains originate from one sample sequenced in a study of PD-L1 blockade in urothelial cancer. TCRdb keeps only in-frame clones here, not all; method: immunoSEQ multiplex PCR. The sample has 56,000 or so clones; roughly 85% are singletons. Time point reported: pretreatment peripheral blood. This specimen consisted of PBMCs, obtained around atezolizumab (anti-PD-L1) treatment. Receptors originate from a man between 70 and 80 years old with urothelial cancer.

This chain links TRBV6-1 with TRBJ2-5; D may be TRBD2 (6 bases). The CDR3 has 13 residues. CDR1 is MNHNS, CDR2 SASEGT, per germline. V was pared by 3 bases and J by 5 bases, with 10 bases between. This chain's CDR3 is CASSESGVETQYF. DNA of the CDR3: TGTGCCAGCAGTGAGTCGGGAGTGGAGACCCAGTACTTC.

This chain links TRBV5-1 with TRBJ2-3, with D unresolved. Looked up from germline, CDR1 is SGHRS and CDR2 is YFSETQ. Trimming took 2 bases from V and 6 from J, leaving 4 bases between them. The CDR3 covers 11 residues. Here the CDR3 DNA reads TGCGCCAGCAGCTTCCGGGATACGCAGTATTTT. It is translated as CASSFRDTQYF.

The V and J genes are TRBV12-5 and TRBJ1-2, with 10 bases matching TRBD1. V shed 6 bases and J 0 bases; nucleotides not matched to a gene: 16. The germline V gene encodes CDR1 LGHNT and CDR2 FRNRAP. The CDR3 loop spans 19 amino acids. For the CDR3, the DNA is TGTGCTAGTGGCAGCCTCCCCGGGACAGGGGAATCGGCTAACTATGGCTACACCTTC. It codes for CASGSLPGTGESANYGYTF.

V usage is TRBV5-1 and J usage is TRBJ2-1, with D possibly being TRBD2 (5 bases). The CDR3 is 13 amino acids. V lost 2 bases and J lost 8, with 11 bases in between. Per the germline V gene, CDR1 is SGHRS and CDR2 is YFSETQ. CDR3 coding DNA: TGCGCCAGCAGCTTACGGGATAAGGATGAGCAGTTCTTC. Protein product: CASSLRDKDEQFF.

The chain carries TRBV5-1 and TRBJ1-2; tentative D call: TRBD1 (6 bases). Germline values: CDR1 SGHRS, CDR2 YFSETQ. CDR3 length equals 13 residues. The V end lost 5 bases, the J end lost 8 bases, and 16 bases lay between the germline ends. Here the CDR3 DNA reads TGCGCCAGCAGTCAGGACAGCCTCTGGGGCTACACCTTC. Its protein is CASSQDSLWGYTF.

The chain links TRBV6-5 to TRBJ2-5, with 9 bases aligning to TRBD1. J lost 4 bases, V lost 6 bases, and 6 bases had no gene match. CDR1 is MNHEY, CDR2 SVGAGI, per germline. The CDR3 extends over 14 amino acids. The CDR3 reads CASRRDRVGETQYF. The CDR3 DNA reads as TGTGCCAGCAGACGGGACAGGGTAGGAGAGACCCAGTACTTC.